The clone carrying this T cell receptor (beta chain) was seen only a few times. Its antigen is unidentified. The data derive from a study of regulatory T cells in long-lasting Graves disease. General study points: Persistent disease was characterized by preferential usage of TRBV28, TRBJ1-2 and TRBJ2-5. Those with persistent disease had in common more public clonotypes (around 2,500) than new patients (approximately 970).

iRepertoire HTBI primers and Arm-PCR of CDR3 regions built TCR beta libraries. TCRdb re-analysed the multiplex PCR reads in MiXCR, keeping a single row per CDR3 protein. The sample holds under 450,000 distinct CDR3 sequences, less than 30% seen once. Time point denoted: persistent/refractory GD, antithyroid drugs over 5 years with positive TRAb. The TCR library was made from RNA that had been extracted from PBMCs in TRIzol. Clinicians diagnosed Graves' disease using American Thyroid Association guidelines. The patients were drawn from one endocrinology department in Xi'an, China. V gave up 5 bases and J gave up 3 bases; unmatched junction bases: 13. This CDR3 region has 18 residues. Germline V gives CDR1 LNHDA, CDR2 SQIVND (reference sequence).

This TCR was recovered from a woman in her 40s with Graves disease. The starting material was peripheral blood mononuclear cells (PBMCs), obtained when the disease was refractory, from a patient treated with antithyroid drugs. This rearrangement joins TRBV19 to TRBJ1-5; the match to TRBD1 covers 10 bases. CDR3 loop: CASSALLGDRGNNQPQHF. The CDR3 nucleotides read TGTGCCAGTAGTGCCTTACTCGGGGACAGGGGCAACAATCAGCCCCAGCATTTT. The full variable domain, its missing parts supplied by reference TRBV19 and TRBJ1-5, is DGGITQSPKYLFRKEGQNVTLSCEQNLNHDAMYWYRQDPGQGLRLIYYSQIVNDFQKGDIAEGYSVSREKKESFPLTVTSAQKNPTAFYLCASSALLGDRGNNQPQHFGDGTRLSIL.